This TCR beta chain was documented in a study of T cells in localized non-small cell lung cancer. Study outcomes and limitations: Because sequencing included only one region (of the tumor), heterogeneity remains possible. Researchers found a median approximately 55 of the top 100 tumor clones in adjacent lung. Uninvolved neighboring lung showed the greatest T cell clonality, exceeding tumor. Longer overall survival associated with higher blood T cell density; shorter survival with higher adjacent-lung clonality.

Some clones are missing from TCRdb's copy, which holds only in-frame ones; the method was immunoSEQ multiplex PCR. The sample includes 25,000 to 35,000 clones, 88% of them seen just once. About this clone itself: Its antigen is still unknown.

The input for sequencing was peripheral blood, taken before any cancer treatment. The receptor's source is a female donor aged 60 or older with stage III squamous cell lung carcinoma.

CDR3 in DNA: TGTGCCAGTAGTATAGAACGGGGAACTCAGCCCCAGCATTTT. Encoded protein: CASSIERGTQPQHF. V is TRBV19 and J is TRBJ1-5; D ambiguous. Trimming left V 0 bases short and J 6 bases short, with 9 bases between. The germline gives CDR1 LNHDA, CDR2 SQIVND (reference sequence). The CDR3 has 14 amino acids.